These 14 T cell receptor beta chains were sequenced from one sample in a study of blood T cell repertoires in COVID-19. The data were produced by immunoSEQ multiplex PCR, yet TCRdb's version contains in-frame clones alone and is incomplete. The sample holds 45,000 to 65,000 clones; more than 85% are singletons and the top ten take over 3%. The sequencing sample was made of peripheral blood. All receptors derive from a human donor in a cohort sampled during active COVID-19.

The gene calls are TRBV27 and TRBJ2-7; a possible D gene is TRBD1 (6 bases). The CDR3 spans 13 residues. V was clipped by 5 bases and J by 6 bases, with 14 bases between them. Germline CDR1 and CDR2: MNHEY and SMNVEV (reference sequence). This chain's CDR3 is CASSPTGYREQYV. The CDR3 DNA sequence: TGTGCCAGCAGTCCGACAGGCTATCGCGAGCAGTACGTC.

CDR3 DNA sequence: TGTGCCAGCAGGCCGGGACTGTACTCCTACAATGAGCAGTTCTTC. It translates to CASRPGLYSYNEQFF. The V and J genes are TRBV6-6 and TRBJ2-1; perhaps TRBD2 as D (6 bases). From germline, CDR1 is MNHNY and CDR2 SVGAGI (reference sequence). V was pared by 6 bases and J by 0 bases, with 12 bases between. This CDR3 is built from 15 residues.

The V and J genes are TRBV20-1 and TRBJ1-2; D remains unclear. The V gene's germline CDR1 is DFQATT and CDR2 SNEGSKA (reference sequence). The CDR3 runs to 11 residues. V was cut by 3 bases and J by 6 bases, with 8 bases left in between. The CDR3 bases are TGCAGTGCTAGTCGGGTGAATGGCTACACCTTC. Its protein is CSASRVNGYTF.

The chain couples TRBV5-1 to TRBJ2-2; D is unclear. The ends were cut back, 6 bases at V and 1 base at J, with 10 bases in the middle. CDR1 and CDR2 from the germline V gene are SGHRS and YFSETQ. The CDR3 spans 14 residues. The DNA for the CDR3 is TGCGCCAGCACCCAAAGACAGAACACCGGGGAGCTGTTTTTT. This codes for CASTQRQNTGELFF.

This chain uses TRBV5-1 with TRBJ2-3, with D possibly being TRBD2 (5 bases). The V end was cut by 7 bases, the J end by 3 bases, with 15 bases between. The germline V gene encodes CDR1 SGHRS and CDR2 YFSETQ. There are 14 residues in the CDR3. CDR3 in DNA: TGCGCCAGCCGAGAGGGTGGCATTACAGATACGCAGTATTTT. Residues: CASREGGITDTQYF.

This chain uses TRBV5-8 with TRBJ2-2, with TRBD1 matching 8 bases. Germline loops: CDR1 SGHTS, CDR2 YDEGEE. The CDR3 sequence is 18 residues long. Losses at the gene ends were 3 bases for V and 3 bases for J; bases not matched to a gene: 13. The CDR3 coding sequence is TGTGCCAGCAGCTGGGACAGGTTAGGCGGGTCCCACACCGGGGAGCTGTTTTTT. Translation gives CASSWDRLGGSHTGELFF.

This rearrangement joins TRBV4-3 to TRBJ1-6; 9 bases agree with TRBD1. V was pared by 3 bases and J by 7 bases, with 4 bases of the junction left unmatched. This CDR3 has 15 amino acids. In germline, CDR1 is LGHNA, CDR2 YSLEER. The CDR3 loop is CASSHRGQGNSPLHF. In nucleotides, the CDR3 is TGCGCCAGCAGCCATAGGGGACAGGGAAATTCACCCCTCCACTTT.

In DNA form, the CDR3 reads TGTGCCAGTAGTATGGGCAGGGAATCCGGGGGCTACACCTTC. Its translation is CASSMGRESGGYTF. J is TRBJ1-2 and V is TRBV19; TRBD1 is a possible D gene (5 bases). The CDR3 runs 14 residues. The V end was cut by 3 bases, the J end by 8 bases, with 16 bases between. Germline V gene lookup returns CDR1 LNHDA and CDR2 SQIVND (reference sequence).

The chain joins TRBV7-2 to TRBJ1-6, with 7 bases identical to TRBD1. CDR1 and CDR2 (germline): SGHTA, FQGNSA. CDR3 length equals 13 residues. After removal of 5 bases from V and 9 bases from J, the junction contained 4 bases not matched to a gene. CDR3 coding DNA: TGTGCCAGCAGCGAGGGGACAGCTTCACCCCTCCACTTT. The encoded protein is CASSEGTASPLHF. The full variable domain, rest sourced from reference TRBV7-2 and TRBJ1-6, is GAGVSQSPSNKVTEKGKDVELRCDPISGHTALYWYRQSLGQGLEFLIYFQGNSAPDKSGLPSDRFSAERTGGSVSTLTIQRTQQEDSAVYLCASSEGTASPLHFGNGTRLTVT.

The genes are TRBV5-1 and TRBJ1-5; tentatively, D is TRBD1 (5 bases). The CDR3 contains 14 residues. Per germline, CDR1 SGHRS and CDR2 YFSETQ. Trimming stripped 4 bases from V and 9 bases from J, with 17 bases between. The CDR3, as DNA: TGCGCCAGCAGCGCGGAGGGGATTCCCTGGCCCCAGCATTTT. Protein product: CASSAEGIPWPQHF.

The chain links TRBV30 to TRBJ1-1, with 10 bases identical to TRBD1. After removal of 4 bases from V and 4 bases from J, the junction contained 3 bases not matched to a gene. The germline gives CDR1 GTSNPN, CDR2 SVGIG (reference sequence). The CDR3 has 13 residues. CDR3 loop: CAWTRQGATEAFF. The CDR3 DNA reads as TGTGCCTGGACCCGACAGGGGGCCACTGAAGCTTTCTTT.

The J gene is TRBJ2-1, the V gene TRBV27; D not resolved. Between the trimmed V and J ends, which lost 3 bases and 0 bases, there was a span of 9 bases. Germline loops: CDR1 MNHEY, CDR2 SMNVEV (reference sequence). The CDR3 extends over 15 amino acids. The CDR3 region has the DNA TGTGCCAGCAGTTTGACTGAAGCCTCCTACAATGAGCAGTTCTTC. Translating it yields CASSLTEASYNEQFF.

This clone was seen a handful of times. The chain recombines TRBV5-6 with TRBJ2-2, with 9 bases matching TRBD1. This CDR3 contains 15 residues. With 4 bases clipped from V and 3 bases from J, the junction kept 4 bases outside the gene matches. Germline V gene sequence: CDR1 SGHDT, CDR2 YYEEEE. The CDR3 DNA reads TGTGCCAGCAGCCCACAGGGGGCATACACCGGGGAGCTGTTTTTT. Translating it yields CASSPQGAYTGELFF.

Only a few counts were recorded for this clone. The chain is built from TRBV5-5 and TRBJ1-4, with D possibly matching TRBD1 (5 bases). Per germline, CDR1 SGHKS and CDR2 YYEKEE (reference sequence). CDR3 size: 15 residues. V was clipped by 4 bases and J by 5 bases, with 15 bases between them. CDR3 loop: CASSHFRVANEKLFF. The CDR3 DNA reads TGTGCCAGCAGCCATTTCAGGGTGGCAAATGAAAAACTGTTTTTT.